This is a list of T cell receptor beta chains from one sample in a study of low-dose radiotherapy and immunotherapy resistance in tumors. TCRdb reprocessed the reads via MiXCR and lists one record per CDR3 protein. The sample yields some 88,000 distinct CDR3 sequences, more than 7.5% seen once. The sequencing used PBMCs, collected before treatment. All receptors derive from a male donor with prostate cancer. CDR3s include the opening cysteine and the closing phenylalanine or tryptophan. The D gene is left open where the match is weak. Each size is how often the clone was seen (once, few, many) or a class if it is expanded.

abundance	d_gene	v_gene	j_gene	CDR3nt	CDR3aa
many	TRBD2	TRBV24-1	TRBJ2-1	TGTGCCACCAGTGATCCGAGCGGGATAGGTTTCTCCAATGAGCAGTTCTTC	CATSDPSGIGFSNEQFF
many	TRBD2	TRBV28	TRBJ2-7	TGTGCCAGCAGTCTAGGGGTACCCGGTAGCGGGAGGGCTTACGAGCAGTACTTC	CASSLGVPGSGRAYEQYF
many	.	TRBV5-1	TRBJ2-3	TGCGCCAGCAGCTCATCAGGGTCCCCCACAGATACGCAGTATTTT	CASSSSGSPTDTQYF
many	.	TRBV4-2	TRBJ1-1	TGTGCCAGCAGCCAAGAGGGGGAGGGGAACACTGAAGCTTTCTTT	CASSQEGEGNTEAFF
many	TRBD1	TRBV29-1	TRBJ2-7	TGCAGCGTTGGTTGGGGACAGGGAAACGAGCAGTACTTC	CSVGWGQGNEQYF
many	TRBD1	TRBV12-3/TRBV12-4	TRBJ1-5	TGTGCCAGCAGTATACGACAGGGGAATAGCAATCAGCCCCAGCATTTT	CASSIRQGNSNQPQHF
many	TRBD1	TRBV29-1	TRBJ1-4	TGCAGCGTTGGGAGCCCGACAGGGGCACCGGAAAAACTGTTTTTT	CSVGSPTGAPEKLFF
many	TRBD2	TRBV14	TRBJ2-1	TGTGCCAGCAGCCAGACTAGCGGGAGGTTGAATGAGCAGTTCTTC	CASSQTSGRLNEQFF
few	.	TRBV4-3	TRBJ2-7	TGCGCCAGCAGCCAAGATACCCCCCCCGGAGGGTACGAGCAGTATTTC	CASSQDTPPGGYEQYF
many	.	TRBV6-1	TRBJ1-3	TGTGCCAGCAGTGAAGTTGGAGGGCCCTCTGGAAACACCATATATTTT	CASSEVGGPSGNTIYF
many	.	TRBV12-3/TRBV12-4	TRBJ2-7	TGTGCCAGCAGTCGGAACCCCTACGAGCAGTACTTC	CASSRNPYEQYF
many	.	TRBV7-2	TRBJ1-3	TGTGCCAGCAGCTTACCGCTAAGCTCTGGAAACACCATATATTTT	CASSLPLSSGNTIYF
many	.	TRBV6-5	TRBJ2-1	TGTGCCAGCACCACGGGAGTTTACGGTGAGCAGTTCTTC	CASTTGVYGEQFF
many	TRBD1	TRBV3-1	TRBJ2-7	TGTGCCAGCAGCCAAGGGGACAGGGGACTCGAGCAGTACTTC	CASSQGDRGLEQYF
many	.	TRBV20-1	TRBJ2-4	TGCAGTGCTAGTGCTGGGCAGGCTAAAAACATTCAGTACTTC	CSASAGQAKNIQYF
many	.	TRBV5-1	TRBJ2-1	TGCGCCAGCAGCGGGACTGTTTACGGCTACAATGAGCAGTTCTTC	CASSGTVYGYNEQFF
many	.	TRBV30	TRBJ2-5	TGTGCCTGGAGTCCCTCGTCGAGGGACCAGTACTTC	CAWSPSSRDQYF
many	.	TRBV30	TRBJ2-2	TGTGCCTGGGGACGGATGCCCGGGGAGCTGTTTTTT	CAWGRMPGELFF
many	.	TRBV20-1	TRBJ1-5	TGCAGTACGGGACCTCCCAGCAATCAGCCCCAGCATTTT	CSTGPPSNQPQHF
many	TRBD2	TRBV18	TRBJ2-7	TGTGCCAGCTCAAGGGGAGCGGGATTCTCCTACGAGCAGTACTTC	CASSRGAGFSYEQYF
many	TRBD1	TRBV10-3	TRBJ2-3	TGTGCCATCAGGAATTGGGACAGCGTGAATTTT	CAIRNWDSVNF
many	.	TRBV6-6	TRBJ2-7	TGTGCCAGCAGTTACTCCCCAGCCTACGAGCAGTACTTC	CASSYSPAYEQYF
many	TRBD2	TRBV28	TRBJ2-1	TGTGCCAGCAGTCCGACCCTAGCGGGAGTTCGGAATGAGCAGTTCTTC	CASSPTLAGVRNEQFF
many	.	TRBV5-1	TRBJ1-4	TGCGCCAGCAGCCAAGGGACGGACGCAACTAATGAAAAACTGTTTTTT	CASSQGTDATNEKLFF
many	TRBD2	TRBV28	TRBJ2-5	TGTGCCAGTTGGACTAGCGGGAGAGAGACCCAGTACTTC	CASWTSGRETQYF